Here is one T cell receptor beta chain with its context. The data belong to a study of Tregs in tolerant kidney transplant recipients. Repertoires were generated with immunoSEQ multiplex PCR, while TCRdb's copy carries only in-frame clones and drops some. The sample consists of nearly 95,000 clones, over 85% of them appearing once. Germline CDR1 is LNHDA and CDR2 is SQIVND (reference sequence). The V and J ends lost 3 bases and 4 bases, in that order; junction bases with no gene match: 7. This CDR3 is 15 amino acids long. This specimen was CD4+ T cells from blood, taken before the transplant. The sequence was collected from a human donor who received a combined kidney and bone marrow transplant. The rearrangement uses TRBV19 and TRBJ1-2; 8 nucleotides match TRBD1. The CDR3 sequence is CASSITTGTGYGYTF. The DNA for the CDR3 is TGTGCCAGTAGTATTACAACCGGGACAGGCTATGGCTACACCTTC.